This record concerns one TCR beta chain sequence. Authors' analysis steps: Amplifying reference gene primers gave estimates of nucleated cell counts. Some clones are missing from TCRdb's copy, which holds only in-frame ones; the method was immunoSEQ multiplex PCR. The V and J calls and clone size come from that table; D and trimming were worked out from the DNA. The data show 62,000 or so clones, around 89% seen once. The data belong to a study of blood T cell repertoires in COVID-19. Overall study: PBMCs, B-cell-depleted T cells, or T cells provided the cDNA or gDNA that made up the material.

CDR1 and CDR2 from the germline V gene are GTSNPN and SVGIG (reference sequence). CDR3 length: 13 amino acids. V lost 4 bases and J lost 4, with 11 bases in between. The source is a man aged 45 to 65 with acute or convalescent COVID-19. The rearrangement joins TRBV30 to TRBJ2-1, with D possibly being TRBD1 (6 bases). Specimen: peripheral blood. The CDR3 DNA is TGTGCCTGGACAGGGGCCCTTTACAATGAGCAGTTCTTC. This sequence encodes CAWTGALYNEQFF.